This passage covers 23 T cell receptor beta chains from one sample sequenced in a study of molecular identifiers for immune sequencing clone quantification. TCRdb called the PCR reads again in MiXCR, with one record for every CDR3 protein. The sample lists about 630,000 distinct CDR3 sequences, around 25% occurring once. The source material was naive CD8+ T cells from blood, with Jurkat cell RNA spiked in. Described subset: FACS-sorted CD8+CD4-CCR7+CD45RA+ naive T cells. The receptors derive from a human donor in good health. Some libraries in this study had Jurkat cell RNA spiked in.

This clonotype was counted at least ten times. The chain joins TRBV30 to TRBJ1-1; no reliable D call. V was shortened by 4 bases and J by 0 bases, with 9 bases between the two germline ends. The CDR3 contains 13 residues. Germline CDR1 and CDR2: GTSNPN and SVGIG (reference sequence). The CDR3 DNA is TGTGCCTGGACCGCGGTCGTGAACACTGAAGCTTTCTTT. Protein: CAWTAVVNTEAFF.

Ten or more counts support this clonotype. CDR3 sequence: CASSLGQGLATQYF. In nucleotides, the CDR3 is TGCGCCAGCAGCTTGGGACAGGGCTTGGCTACGCAGTATTTT. The chain links TRBV5-1 to TRBJ2-3; TRBD1 agrees at 7 bases. The V segment lost 0 bases and the J segment 8 bases; nucleotides outside the gene matches: 6. CDR1 is SGHRS, CDR2 YFSETQ, per germline. This CDR3 comprises 14 residues.

This clonotype was detected many times. The chain uses TRBV19 and TRBJ2-7; 8 nucleotides align to TRBD2. V shed 1 base and J 2 bases; nucleotides not matched to a gene: 7. Germline values: CDR1 LNHDA, CDR2 SQIVND (reference sequence). The CDR3 runs 16 residues. The CDR3 protein is CASSIGSGGLTYEQYF. CDR3 DNA sequence: TGTGCCAGTAGTATAGGGAGCGGGGGCCTTACCTACGAGCAGTACTTC.

Comments on this clonotype: One end of the junction fails to match germline, which may point to a read error. V and J are TRBV2 and TRBJ2-1, with D uncertain. Germline V lookup: CDR1 SNHLY, CDR2 FYNNEI. The CDR3 runs to 15 residues. As DNA, the CDR3 is TGTGCCAGCAGTGAAGCGCTCGAATCCTACAAAGAGCAGTTCTTC. Translated, it gives CASSEALESYKEQFF.

The rearrangement uses TRBV15 and TRBJ2-3; TRBD2 matches at 8 bases. Unmatched junction bases numbered 6, after V lost 3 bases and J lost 1 base. This CDR3 is built from 16 residues. Germline V lookup: CDR1 LNHNV, CDR2 YYDKDF (reference sequence). The CDR3 DNA reads as TGTGCCACCAGCAGGGAGCGGCGGGAGGGCACAGATACGCAGTATTTT. This encodes CATSRERREGTDTQYF.

About this clonotype: This may be a read error, as it is one base from a much larger clone. This rearrangement joins TRBV2 to TRBJ2-3, with 8 bases matching TRBD2. This CDR3 region has 15 residues. Germline-derived CDR1 and CDR2 are SNHLY and FYNNEI. The trim removed 4 bases at V and 6 bases at J, leaving 9 bases unmatched. The CDR3 DNA reads TGTGCCAGCAGTGCTGTGGCGGGGGGCTGTGATACGCAGTATTTT. As protein: CASSAVAGGCDTQYF.

The chain recombines TRBV3-1 with TRBJ2-3; 7 positions agree with TRBD1. The V gene end was trimmed by 4 bases and the J gene end by 4 bases; junction bases not matched to a gene: 8. There are 15 residues in the CDR3. Germline V lookup: CDR1 LGHDT, CDR2 YNNKEL (reference sequence). The CDR3 is CASSPGQISADTQYF. The CDR3 region has the DNA TGTGCCAGCAGCCCGGGACAGATTTCCGCAGATACGCAGTATTTT.

This clonotype was observed many times. J is TRBJ2-7 and V is TRBV2, with D hard to call. Trimming left V 8 bases short and J 1 base short, with 6 bases between. Germline V CDR1 and CDR2: SNHLY, FYNNEI. The length of the CDR3 is 11 residues. The CDR3 DNA sequence: TGTGCCAGCGACGGGTCCTACGAGCAGTACTTC. Translation: CASDGSYEQYF.

The chain employs TRBV20-1 and TRBJ2-7, with D possibly being TRBD1 (6 bases). The CDR3 has 13 residues. Trimming left V 3 bases short and J 2 bases short, with 11 bases between. Germline loops: CDR1 DFQATT, CDR2 SNEGSKA (reference sequence). The CDR3 here is CSASNRDAYEQYF. The CDR3 nucleotides read TGCAGTGCTAGTAACAGGGACGCCTACGAGCAGTACTTC.

This clonotype turned up a few times. The chain joins TRBV4-3 to TRBJ2-7; 7 nucleotides align to TRBD1. The V gene end was trimmed by 9 bases and the J gene end by 5 bases; junction bases not matched to a gene: 28. Germline loops: CDR1 LGHNA, CDR2 YSLEER. The CDR3 contains 19 residues. The CDR3: CARNLRGLEGFSILHEQYF. The CDR3 DNA sequence: TGCGCCAGGAATCTCAGGGGGTTAGAGGGTTTTAGCATTCTCCACGAGCAGTACTTC.

This clonotype was detected many times. The V gene is TRBV12-5, the J gene TRBJ1-1; D is unresolved. In germline, CDR1 is LGHNT, CDR2 FRNRAP. Trimming removed 2 bases at V and 3 bases at J, with 13 bases between. The length of the CDR3 is 15 residues. As DNA, the CDR3 is TGTGCTAGTGGTTTGTTTGGGATAGAAGACACTGAAGCTTTCTTT. This gives the protein CASGLFGIEDTEAFF.

This clonotype was seen a single time. One end of the junction fails to match germline, which may point to a read error. The chain carries TRBV9 and TRBJ2-1; TRBD2 might be the D (6 bases). The CDR3 is made up of 14 amino acids. Germline CDR1 SGDLS, CDR2 YYNGEE. DNA of the CDR3: TGTGCCAGCAGCGGTAGCGGATCCTACAATGCGCAGTTCTTC. Residues: CASSGSGSYNAQFF.

In this sample, this clonotype turned up many times. CDR3 amino acids: CASSSRDGGGELFF. CDR3 DNA sequence: TGTGCCAGCAGCTCAAGAGATGGCGGCGGGGAGCTGTTTTTT. V usage is TRBV3-1 and J usage is TRBJ2-2; D unresolved. This CDR3 region has 14 residues. Trimming stripped 5 bases from V and 7 bases from J, with 14 bases between. Germline CDR1 reads LGHDT; CDR2 reads YNNKEL (reference sequence).

This clonotype was detected many times. The chain employs TRBV27 and TRBJ2-3, with TRBD1 identical over 12 bases. The CDR3 has 18 amino acids. V was pared by 5 bases and J by 2 bases, with 11 bases of the junction left unmatched. From germline, CDR1 is MNHEY and CDR2 SMNVEV (reference sequence). The CDR3, as DNA: TGTGCCAGCAGTCCTACCCCGGGGACAGGGGGCTACACAGATACGCAGTATTTT. It codes for CASSPTPGTGGYTDTQYF.

The table lists this clonotype with many counts. The gene calls are TRBV5-1 and TRBJ2-7, with D uncertain. CDR3 length equals 13 residues. The germline V gene has CDR1 SGHRS and CDR2 YFSETQ. Trimming cost V 4 bases and J 3 bases, with 11 bases left between them. CDR3 sequence (DNA): TGCGCCAGCAGCCTTCACACGGGCTACGAGCAGTACTTC. Its protein is CASSLHTGYEQYF.

The chain uses TRBV16 and TRBJ1-2; 7 nucleotides agree with TRBD1. J gave up 5 bases and V 1 base, and 19 bases lay outside the gene matches. The CDR3 totals 19 residues. Germline CDR1 is KGHSY and CDR2 is FQNENV. The CDR3 reads CASSQYPTGRGGEGYGYTF. The CDR3 coding sequence is TGTGCCAGCAGCCAATACCCCACCGGAAGAGGGGGCGAGGGGTATGGCTACACCTTC.

This clonotype showed up just once. This chain links TRBV6-1 with TRBJ2-1; D gene unclear. CDR1 MNHNS and CDR2 SASEGT come from the germline V gene. The CDR3 runs to 15 residues. V dropped 8 bases and J dropped 0 bases, with 14 bases sitting between them. The CDR3 reads CASSSSRSSYNEQFF. DNA for the CDR3: TGTGCCAGCTCGTCCTCCCGGAGCTCCTACAATGAGCAGTTCTTC.

This clonotype was counted only a few times. The CDR3 spells CASSFGQGMAGELFF. In nucleotides, the CDR3 is TGTGCCAGCAGCTTTGGGCAGGGGATGGCCGGGGAGCTGTTTTTT. The chain joins TRBV5-6 to TRBJ2-2; weak D call: TRBD1 (6 bases). The CDR3 is made up of 15 amino acids. Between the trimmed V and J ends, which lost 2 bases and 6 bases, there was a span of 14 bases. CDR1 is SGHDT, CDR2 YYEEEE, per germline.

This clonotype was found a few times. This chain uses TRBV5-3 with TRBJ2-7; D is ambiguous. TRBV5-3 is noted as an ORF with a role that remains uncertain. CDR3 length: 14 amino acids. Between the trimmed V and J ends, which lost 8 bases and 4 bases, there was a span of 19 bases. The CDR3 DNA follows: TGTGCCAGCAGCCCCGGGTCCTCCGTATACGAGCAGTACTTC. Translating it yields CASSPGSSVYEQYF.

The count of this clonotype is one. This clone may be a read error of a much larger clone one base away. V is TRBV9 and J is TRBJ2-3, with TRBD2 matching 7 bases. Per germline, CDR1 SGDLS and CDR2 YYNGEE. The CDR3 totals 14 residues. In DNA form, the CDR3 reads TGTGCCAGCAGCGCAAGCGGGGTCACAAATACGCAGTATTTT. Its translation: CASSASGVTNTQYF.

The sample holds many counts of this clonotype. The chain carries TRBV2 and TRBJ1-1; TRBD1 might be the D (5 bases). V shed 10 bases and J shed 7 bases, with 13 bases lying between them. CDR1 and CDR2 (germline): SNHLY, FYNNEI. The CDR3 totals 11 residues. In DNA, the CDR3 is TGTGCCAATACGTTGGGGCTTGAAGCTTTCTTT. Translated: CANTLGLEAFF.

This rearrangement joins TRBV9 to TRBJ2-7; the D gene is possibly TRBD2 (6 bases). The V and J ends lost 2 bases and 7 bases respectively, with 13 bases between them. CDR1 and CDR2 (germline): SGDLS, YYNGEE. CDR3 size: 13 residues. The CDR3 protein is CASSVEGPEEQYF. For the CDR3, the DNA is TGTGCCAGCAGCGTGGAGGGGCCTGAAGAGCAGTACTTC. Supplemented by reference TRBV9 and TRBJ2-7, the full variable domain reads DSGVTQTPKHLITATGQRVTLRCSPRSGDLSVYWYQQSLDQGLQFLIQYYNGEERAKGNILERFSAQQFPDLHSELNLSSLELGDSALYFCASSVEGPEEQYFGPGTRLTVT.

The chain uses TRBV12-3 or TRBV12-4 and TRBJ1-3, with D perhaps matching TRBD1 (5 bases). CDR3 length: 15 residues. V lost 7 bases, J lost 0 bases, and 13 bases lay in between. The DNA of the CDR3 is TGTGCCAGCAACAACGGGGCCTTCTCTGGAAACACCATATATTTT. Translated: CASNNGAFSGNTIYF.